This TCR beta chain was sequenced for a study of T-cell memory formation after mild COVID-19. Study-level results: Researchers found some responding clones in pre-infection memory, a sign that cross-reactive memory joined. There was a balanced CD4/CD8 profile in clones contracting day 15 to 85, and later expanders leaned CD4+. Contracting CD4+ clones sat mainly in CM and EM; CD8+ in EMRA.

The TCR alpha and TCR beta cDNA libraries, bearing sample barcodes and UMIs, were generated by 5'RACE using constant-segment primers. TCRdb redid the calling of the 5' RACE reads with MiXCR, one entry per CDR3 protein. Of around 300,000 distinct CDR3 sequences listed, roughly a fifth are singletons. CDR1 is LNHDA and CDR2 is SQIVND in the germline V gene (reference sequence). V lost 6 bases and J lost 7, with 15 bases in between. This CDR3 is built from 13 residues. At least ten counts were recorded for this clonotype. Antigen specificity is unknown. Sequenced sample: PBMCs or a T cell subset sorted from them (not recorded which). The chain joins TRBV19 to TRBJ1-2; TRBD1 might be the D (6 bases). This TCR was sampled from a man younger than 35 who had mild COVID-19 (a few samples of this study predate the infection). Cell type and time point are not known. CDR3 in amino acids: CASRTGLVAGYTF. Written as DNA, the CDR3 is TGTGCCAGTAGAACAGGGCTCGTTGCTGGCTACACCTTC.